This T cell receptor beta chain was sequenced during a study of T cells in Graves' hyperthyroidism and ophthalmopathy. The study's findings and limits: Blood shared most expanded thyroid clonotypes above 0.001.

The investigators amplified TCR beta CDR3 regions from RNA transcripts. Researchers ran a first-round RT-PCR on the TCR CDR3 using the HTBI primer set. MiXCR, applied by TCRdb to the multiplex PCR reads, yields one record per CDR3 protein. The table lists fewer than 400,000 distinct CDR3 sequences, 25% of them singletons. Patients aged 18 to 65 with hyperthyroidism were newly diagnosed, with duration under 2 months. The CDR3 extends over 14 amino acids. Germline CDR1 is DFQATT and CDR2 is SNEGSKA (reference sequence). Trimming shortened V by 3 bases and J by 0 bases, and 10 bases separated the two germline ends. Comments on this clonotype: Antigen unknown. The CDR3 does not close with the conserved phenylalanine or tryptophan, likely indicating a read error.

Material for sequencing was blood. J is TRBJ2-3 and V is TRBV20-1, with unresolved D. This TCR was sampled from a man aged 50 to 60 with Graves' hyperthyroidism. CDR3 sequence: CSASLPTSTDTQYL. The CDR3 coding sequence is TGCAGTGCTAGCCTCCCTACTAGCACAGATACGCAGTATCTT.